The 8 T cell receptor beta chains listed next were all sequenced from one sample in a study of blood T cell repertoires in COVID-19. The table came from immunoSEQ multiplex PCR; TCRdb's copy has only in-frame clones and leaves some out. This sample carries fewer than 400,000 clones, about 87% of them seen once, and the ten largest clones take 10%. The sequencing input was PBMCs or T cells enriched from blood (not recorded which). The receptors come from a woman in her forties or fifties who had recovered from COVID-19.

A note on this clone: The same CDR3 also results from other DNA sequences found in this sample. The chain uses TRBV12-3 or TRBV12-4 and TRBJ1-1; TRBD1 matches 9 bases. Trimming cost V 11 bases and J 5 bases; bases outside gene matches: 6. There are 12 residues in the CDR3. CDR3 coding DNA: TGTGCCTCGGGACAGGGTTGGACTGAAGCTTTCTTT. Its protein is CASGQGWTEAFF.

V and J are TRBV30 and TRBJ1-1, with TRBD1 identical over 9 bases. Trimming took 1 base from V and 5 from J; bases not matched to a gene: 11. Germline lookup yields CDR1 GTSNPN and CDR2 SVGIG (reference sequence). This CDR3 is built from 16 residues. The DNA for the CDR3 is TGTGCCTGGAGTGCTCGGACAGGGGTCCGGGTTACTGAAGCTTTCTTT. It translates to CAWSARTGVRVTEAFF.

The chain links TRBV7-9 to TRBJ1-1; D unresolved. Trimming cost V 2 bases and J 11 bases, with 12 bases left between them. Germline V CDR1 and CDR2: SEHNR, FQNEAQ (reference sequence). The CDR3 contains 12 residues. The DNA of the CDR3 is TGTGCCAGCAGCTTAATCTCGCAGGCGGCTTTCTTT. Amino acids: CASSLISQAAFF.

The rearrangement joins TRBV28 to TRBJ1-2; 8 nucleotides match TRBD1. CDR3 length: 13 amino acids. Germline V gene sequence: CDR1 MDHEN, CDR2 SYDVKM. J lost 5 bases, V lost 6 bases, and 5 bases had no gene match. The CDR3 DNA is TGTGCCAGCAGGGGACAGGTCAGATATGGCTACACCTTC. Residues: CASRGQVRYGYTF.

This sequence joins TRBV28 and TRBJ1-5; D remains unclear. The V end was cut by 2 bases, the J end by 4 bases, with 12 bases between. The CDR3 spans 15 residues. In germline, CDR1 is MDHEN, CDR2 SYDVKM. The CDR3 DNA reads as TGTGCCAGCAGTTTAAGGCCAGGATCTAATCAGCCCCAGCATTTT. Amino acids: CASSLRPGSNQPQHF.

This clone appeared a few times. V is TRBV6-5 and J is TRBJ2-7; no reliable D call. V gave up 0 bases and J gave up 0 bases, with 12 bases separating them. The CDR3 length is 16 residues. Germline-derived CDR1 and CDR2 are MNHEY and SVGAGI. CDR3 DNA sequence: TGTGCCAGCAGTTACTCGACGACCCCGGGCTCCTACGAGCAGTACTTC. This sequence encodes CASSYSTTPGSYEQYF.

This clone was seen a single time. The chain couples TRBV4-1 to TRBJ2-7; 7 nucleotides align to TRBD2. The V gene's germline CDR1 is MGHRA and CDR2 YSYEKL. V lost 1 base, J lost 0 bases, and 0 bases stayed unmatched. CDR3 size: 14 residues. As DNA, the CDR3 is TGCGCCAGCAGCCAAGGGGGGGGCTCCTACGAGCAGTACTTC. Its protein is CASSQGGGSYEQYF.

The chain uses TRBV3-1 (or the pseudogene TRBV3-2) and TRBJ2-1; 10 nucleotides line up with TRBD2. Trimming at V came to 1 base and at J to 12 bases, leaving 6 bases not matched to a gene. Germline V gene lookup returns CDR1 LGHDT and CDR2 YNNKEL (reference sequence). The CDR3 has 14 amino acids. In DNA form, the CDR3 reads TGTGCCAGCAGCCAAGGTCTAGCGGGAGTAACGCAGTTCTTC. Protein product: CASSQGLAGVTQFF.